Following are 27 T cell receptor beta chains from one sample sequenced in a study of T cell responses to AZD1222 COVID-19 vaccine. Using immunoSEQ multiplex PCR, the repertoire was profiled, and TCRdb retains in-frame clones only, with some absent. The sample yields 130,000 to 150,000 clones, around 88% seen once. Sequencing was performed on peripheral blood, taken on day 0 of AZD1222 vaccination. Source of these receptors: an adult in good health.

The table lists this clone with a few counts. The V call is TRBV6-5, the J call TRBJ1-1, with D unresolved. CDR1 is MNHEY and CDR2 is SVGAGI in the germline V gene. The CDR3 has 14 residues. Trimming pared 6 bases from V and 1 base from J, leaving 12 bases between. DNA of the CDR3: TGTGCCAGCAGACCAAGGGTCGAGAACACTGAAGCTTTCTTT. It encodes CASRPRVENTEAFF.

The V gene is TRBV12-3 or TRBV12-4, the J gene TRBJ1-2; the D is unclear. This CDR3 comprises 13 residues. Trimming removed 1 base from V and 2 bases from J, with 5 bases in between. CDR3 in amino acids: CASSLGVNYGYTF. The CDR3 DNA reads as TGTGCCAGCAGTTTAGGGGTGAACTATGGCTACACCTTC.

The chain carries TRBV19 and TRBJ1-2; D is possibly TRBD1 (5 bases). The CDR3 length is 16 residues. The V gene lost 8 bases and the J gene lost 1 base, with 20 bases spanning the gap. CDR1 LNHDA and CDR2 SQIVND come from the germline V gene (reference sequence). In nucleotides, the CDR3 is TGTGCCAGTGACATCCGCGACAGAAATCTTAACTATGGCTACACCTTC. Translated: CASDIRDRNLNYGYTF.

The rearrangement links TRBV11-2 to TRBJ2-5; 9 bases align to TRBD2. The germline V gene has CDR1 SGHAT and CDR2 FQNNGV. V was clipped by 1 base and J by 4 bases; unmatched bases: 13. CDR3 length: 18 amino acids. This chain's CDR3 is CASSLGRGGLVFAETQYF. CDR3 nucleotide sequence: TGTGCCAGCAGCTTAGGGCGGGGGGGCCTAGTTTTTGCAGAGACCCAGTACTTC.

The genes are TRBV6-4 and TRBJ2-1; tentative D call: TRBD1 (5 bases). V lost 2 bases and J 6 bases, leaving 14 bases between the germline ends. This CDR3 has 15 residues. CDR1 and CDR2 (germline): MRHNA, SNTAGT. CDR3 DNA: TGTGCCAGCAGTGACAGGCAGGGCCTCGGCAATGAGCAGTTCTTC. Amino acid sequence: CASSDRQGLGNEQFF.

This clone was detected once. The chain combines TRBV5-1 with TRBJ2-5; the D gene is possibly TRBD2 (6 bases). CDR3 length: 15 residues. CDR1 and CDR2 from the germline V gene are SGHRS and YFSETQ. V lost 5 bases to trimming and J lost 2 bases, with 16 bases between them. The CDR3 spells CASRLTGLPQETQYF. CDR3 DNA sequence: TGCGCCAGCAGACTGACGGGACTCCCTCAAGAGACCCAGTACTTC.

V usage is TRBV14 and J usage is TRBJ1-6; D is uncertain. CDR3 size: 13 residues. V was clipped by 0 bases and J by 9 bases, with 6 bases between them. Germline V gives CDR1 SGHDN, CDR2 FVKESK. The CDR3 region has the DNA TGTGCCAGCAGCCAAGAAAGTTTTTCACCCCTCCACTTT. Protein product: CASSQESFSPLHF.

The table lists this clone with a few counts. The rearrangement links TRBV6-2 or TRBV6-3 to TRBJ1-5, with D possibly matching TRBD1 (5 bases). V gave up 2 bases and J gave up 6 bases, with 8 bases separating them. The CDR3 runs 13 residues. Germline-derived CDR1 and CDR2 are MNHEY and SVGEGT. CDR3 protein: CASSYRGTQPQHF. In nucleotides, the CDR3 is TGTGCCAGCAGTTACCGGGGGACTCAGCCCCAGCATTTT.

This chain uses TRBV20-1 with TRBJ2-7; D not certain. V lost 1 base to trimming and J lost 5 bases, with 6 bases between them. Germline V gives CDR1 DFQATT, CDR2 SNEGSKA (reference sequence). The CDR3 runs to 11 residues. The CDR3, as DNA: TGCAGTGCTAGAGGACAAAACGAGCAGTACTTC. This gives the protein CSARGQNEQYF.

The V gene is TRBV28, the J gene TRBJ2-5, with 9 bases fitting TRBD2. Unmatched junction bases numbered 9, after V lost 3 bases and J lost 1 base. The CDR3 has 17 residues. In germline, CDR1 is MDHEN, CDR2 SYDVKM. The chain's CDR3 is CASSFARGGIIQETQYF. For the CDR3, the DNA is TGTGCCAGCAGTTTCGCGCGGGGGGGCATAATCCAAGAGACCCAGTACTTC. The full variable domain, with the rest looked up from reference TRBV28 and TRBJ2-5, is DVKVTQSSRYLVKRTGEKVFLECVQDMDHENMFWYRQDPGLGLRLIYFSYDVKMKEKGDIPEGYSVSREKKERFSLILESASTNQTSMYLCASSFARGGIIQETQYFGPGTRLLVL.

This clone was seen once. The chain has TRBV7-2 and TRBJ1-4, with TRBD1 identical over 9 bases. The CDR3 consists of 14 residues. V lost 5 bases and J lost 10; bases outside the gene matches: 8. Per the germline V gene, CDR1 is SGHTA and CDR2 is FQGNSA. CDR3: CASSITGGVVKLFF. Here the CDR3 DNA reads TGTGCCAGCAGCATCACAGGGGGCGTTGTAAAACTGTTTTTT.

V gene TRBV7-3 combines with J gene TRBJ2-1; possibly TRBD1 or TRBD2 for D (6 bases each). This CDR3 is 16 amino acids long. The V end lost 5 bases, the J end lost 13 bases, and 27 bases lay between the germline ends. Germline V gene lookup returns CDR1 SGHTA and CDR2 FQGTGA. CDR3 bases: TGTGCCAGCAGCCCGGACGGGGGCGGCAAACTTGGGGGACAGTTCTTC. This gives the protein CASSPDGGGKLGGQFF.

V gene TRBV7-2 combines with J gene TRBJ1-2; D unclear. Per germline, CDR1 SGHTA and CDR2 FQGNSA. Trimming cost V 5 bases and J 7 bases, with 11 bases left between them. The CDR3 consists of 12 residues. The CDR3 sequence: CASSGRRGGYTF. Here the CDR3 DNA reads TGTGCCAGCAGCGGACGTCGCGGTGGCTACACCTTC.

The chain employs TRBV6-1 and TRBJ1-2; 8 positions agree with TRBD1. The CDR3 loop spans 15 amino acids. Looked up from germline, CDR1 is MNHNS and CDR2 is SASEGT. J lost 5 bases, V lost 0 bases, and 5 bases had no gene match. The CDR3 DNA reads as TGTGCCAGCAGTGAAGCTGGACAGGGACCGTATGGCTACACCTTC. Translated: CASSEAGQGPYGYTF.

CDR3 sequence reads: CASAPGPLNTEAFF. In DNA form, the CDR3 reads TGTGCCAGTGCTCCGGGGCCTTTAAACACTGAAGCTTTCTTT. V gene TRBV19 combines with J gene TRBJ1-1, with D maybe TRBD1 (5 bases). The CDR3 is 14 residues long. V dropped 8 bases and J dropped 2 bases, with 15 bases sitting between them. Germline CDR1 and CDR2: LNHDA and SQIVND (reference sequence).

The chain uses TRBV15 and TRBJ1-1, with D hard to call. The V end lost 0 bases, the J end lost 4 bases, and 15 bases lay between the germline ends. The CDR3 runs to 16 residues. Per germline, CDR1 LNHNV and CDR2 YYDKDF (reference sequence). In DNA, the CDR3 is TGTGCCACCAGCAGAGAGGGATTAGGAGTGGGCACTGAAGCTTTCTTT. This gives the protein CATSREGLGVGTEAFF.

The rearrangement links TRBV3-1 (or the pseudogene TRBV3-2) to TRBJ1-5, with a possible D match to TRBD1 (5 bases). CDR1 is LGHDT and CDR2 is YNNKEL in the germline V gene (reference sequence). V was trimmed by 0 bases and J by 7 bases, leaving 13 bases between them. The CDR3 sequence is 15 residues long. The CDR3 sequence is CASSQELGGIQPQHF. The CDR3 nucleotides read TGTGCCAGCAGCCAAGAATTGGGGGGGATCCAGCCCCAGCATTTT.

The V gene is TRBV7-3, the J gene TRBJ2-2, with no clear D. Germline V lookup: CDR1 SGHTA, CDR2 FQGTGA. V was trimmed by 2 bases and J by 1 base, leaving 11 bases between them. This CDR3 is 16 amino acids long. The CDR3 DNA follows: TGTGCCAGCAGCTTAGCCGGAAAGGGGAACACCGGGGAGCTGTTTTTT. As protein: CASSLAGKGNTGELFF.

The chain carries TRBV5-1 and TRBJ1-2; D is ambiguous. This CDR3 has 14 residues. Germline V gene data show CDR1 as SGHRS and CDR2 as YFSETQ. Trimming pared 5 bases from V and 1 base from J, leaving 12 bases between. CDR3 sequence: CASRSGEVNYGYTF. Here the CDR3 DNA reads TGCGCCAGCAGATCTGGGGAGGTTAACTATGGCTACACCTTC.

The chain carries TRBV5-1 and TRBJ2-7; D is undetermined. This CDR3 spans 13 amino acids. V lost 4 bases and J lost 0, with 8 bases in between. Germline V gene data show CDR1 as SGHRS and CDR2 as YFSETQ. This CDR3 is CASSDRDSYEQYF. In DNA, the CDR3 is TGCGCCAGCAGCGATAGGGACTCCTACGAGCAGTACTTC.

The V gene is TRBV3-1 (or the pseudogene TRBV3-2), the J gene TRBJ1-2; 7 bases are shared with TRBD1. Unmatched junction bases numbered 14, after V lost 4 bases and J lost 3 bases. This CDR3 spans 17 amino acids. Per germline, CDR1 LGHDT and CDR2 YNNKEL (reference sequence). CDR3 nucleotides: TGTGCCAGCAGCCCGTCTAGCCCCGGGACAGCATACTATGGCTACACCTTC. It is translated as CASSPSSPGTAYYGYTF.

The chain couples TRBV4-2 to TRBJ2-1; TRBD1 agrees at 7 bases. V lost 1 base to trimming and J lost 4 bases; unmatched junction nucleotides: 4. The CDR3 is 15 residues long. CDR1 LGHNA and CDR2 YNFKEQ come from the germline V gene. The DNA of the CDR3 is TGTGCCAGCAGCCAAGCGACAGGGCCTTACAATGAGCAGTTCTTC. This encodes CASSQATGPYNEQFF.

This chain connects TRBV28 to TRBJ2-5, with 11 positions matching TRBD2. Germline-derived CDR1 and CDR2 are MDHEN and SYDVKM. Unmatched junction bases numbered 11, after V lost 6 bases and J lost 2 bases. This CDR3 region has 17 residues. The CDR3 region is CASSRAIAGGFQETQYF. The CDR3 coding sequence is TGTGCCAGCAGCCGGGCCATAGCGGGGGGGTTTCAAGAGACCCAGTACTTC.

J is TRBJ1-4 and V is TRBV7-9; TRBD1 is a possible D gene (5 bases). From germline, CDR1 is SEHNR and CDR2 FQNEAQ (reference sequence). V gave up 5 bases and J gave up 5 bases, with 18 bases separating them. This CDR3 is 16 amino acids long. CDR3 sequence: CASSPGSGFGNEKLFF. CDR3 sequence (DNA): TGTGCCAGCAGCCCAGGGAGCGGGTTTGGGAATGAAAAACTGTTTTTT.

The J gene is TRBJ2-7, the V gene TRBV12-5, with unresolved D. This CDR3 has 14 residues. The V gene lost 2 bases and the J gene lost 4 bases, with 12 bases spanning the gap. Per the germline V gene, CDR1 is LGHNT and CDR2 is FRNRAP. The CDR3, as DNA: TGTGCTAGTGGTTTGTTGGATTTCGAGTACGAGCAGTACTTC. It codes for CASGLLDFEYEQYF.

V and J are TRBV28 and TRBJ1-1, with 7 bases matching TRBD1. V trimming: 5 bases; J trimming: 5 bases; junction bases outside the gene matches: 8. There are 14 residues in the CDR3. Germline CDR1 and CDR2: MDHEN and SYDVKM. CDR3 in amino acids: CASSPRGLGTEAFF. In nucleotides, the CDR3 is TGTGCCAGCAGTCCCAGGGGGTTGGGTACTGAAGCTTTCTTT.

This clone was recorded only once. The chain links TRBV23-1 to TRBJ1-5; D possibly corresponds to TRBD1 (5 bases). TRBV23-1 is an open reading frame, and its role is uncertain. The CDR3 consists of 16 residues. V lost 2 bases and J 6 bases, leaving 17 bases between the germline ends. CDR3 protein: CASSQEYGATGQPQHF. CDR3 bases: TGCGCCAGCAGTCAAGAGTACGGGGCGACGGGTCAGCCCCAGCATTTT.